The entry below gives a single T cell receptor (beta chain) sequence along with its context. The sample comes from a study of blood T cell repertoires in COVID-19. As originally analysed: Using reference gene primer amplification, nucleated cell counts were estimated. Profiling relied on immunoSEQ multiplex PCR, and the TCRdb table lists in-frame clones only, not all of them. D and trimming were read from the DNA, whereas the V and J calls and clone size are those reported in that table. This table has about 130,000 clones, over 75% appearing once. The CDR3 runs to 16 residues. The germline CDR1 and CDR2 sequences are SGHVS and FNYEAQ. Germline trimming cut 1 base from V and 5 bases from J; bases unmatched to any gene: 10.

The sequence derives from an older woman with acute or convalescent COVID-19. The sample consisted of peripheral blood. This sequence joins TRBV7-6 and TRBJ2-7; 8 nucleotides match TRBD1. The CDR3: CASSLGQGAPRDEQYF. The CDR3 coding sequence is TGTGCCAGCAGCTTAGGTCAGGGGGCTCCACGGGACGAGCAGTACTTC.